This TCR beta chain is from a study of blood T cell repertoires in COVID-19. Overall study: In each case, the material was cDNA or gDNA derived from T cells, B-cell-depleted T cells, or PBMCs.

Produced via immunoSEQ multiplex PCR; TCRdb's table is partial and in-frame only. The profile shows about 160,000 clones, approximately 90% of them singletons. Germline values: CDR1 MDHEN, CDR2 SYDVKM. This CDR3 has 14 amino acids. The V gene lost 3 bases and the J gene lost 6 bases, with 11 bases spanning the gap. This clonotype was obtained from a man aged 18 to 29 with acute or convalescent COVID-19. Source material: peripheral blood. The chain carries TRBV28 and TRBJ2-2; D possibly corresponds to TRBD1 (6 bases). CDR3 nucleotides: TGTGCCAGCAGTTTGAACACAGGGCCCGGGGAGCTGTTTTTT. Translation: CASSLNTGPGELFF.